The 7 T cell receptor beta chains below all came from one sample that was sequenced in a study of CD8 T cells in Susac syndrome. An input of about 0.5 to 1 ug of RNA was subjected to reverse transcription using random hexamers. MiXCR, applied by TCRdb to the immunoSEQ multiplex PCR reads, yields one record per CDR3 protein. The profile shows about 300,000 distinct CDR3 sequences, approximately 85% of them singletons. Sequences were obtained from CD8+ T cells from PBMCs. These receptor sequences come from a human donor with multiple sclerosis.

The CDR3 bases are TGTGCCGAGGGGGGACCCATGAACACTGAAGCTTTCTTT. This gives the protein CAEGGPMNTEAFF. The chain combines TRBV2 with TRBJ1-1, with D perhaps TRBD1 (6 bases). The length of the CDR3 is 13 residues. Per germline, CDR1 SNHLY and CDR2 FYNNEI. V was cut by 11 bases and J by 0 bases, with 13 bases left in between.

CDR3 in DNA: TGTGCCAGCAGCCAATTACTAGCGGGAGAGGATCGGCAGTTCTTC. Encoded protein: CASSQLLAGEDRQFF. The chain recombines TRBV7-9 with TRBJ2-1, with 11 bases fitting TRBD2. CDR3 size: 15 residues. J lost 12 bases, V lost 5 bases, and 12 bases had no gene match. Germline-derived CDR1 and CDR2 are SEHNR and FQNEAQ (reference sequence).

The CDR3 spells CASSVGLAGVEDTQYF. The DNA for the CDR3 is TGTGCCAGCAGCGTAGGACTAGCGGGAGTTGAAGATACGCAGTATTTT. The chain employs TRBV9 and TRBJ2-3; TRBD2 agrees at 12 bases. J lost 5 bases, V lost 0 bases, and 4 bases had no gene match. CDR1 is SGDLS and CDR2 is YYNGEE in the germline V gene. This CDR3 has 16 residues.

The table lists this clonotype with a count of one. The chain is built from TRBV10-1 and TRBJ1-1, with D unclear. V lost 3 bases and J 1 base, leaving 6 bases between the germline ends. In germline, CDR1 is WNHNN, CDR2 SYGVQD (reference sequence). The CDR3 runs 13 residues. The CDR3 bases are TGCGCCAGCAGTGAACGAGGGAACACTGAAGCTTTCTTT. It encodes CASSERGNTEAFF.

The V and J genes are TRBV28 and TRBJ2-3, with TRBD2 as a possible D gene (7 bases). CDR1 is MDHEN and CDR2 is SYDVKM in the germline V gene. V was shortened by 8 bases and J by 4 bases, with 16 bases between the two germline ends. The CDR3 consists of 14 residues. The CDR3 loop is CASPGPGGADTQYF. CDR3 in DNA: TGTGCCAGCCCCGGGCCGGGGGGCGCAGATACGCAGTATTTT. The full variable domain, completed using reference TRBV28 and TRBJ2-3, is DVKVTQSSRYLVKRTGEKVFLECVQDMDHENMFWYRQDPGLGLRLIYFSYDVKMKEKGDIPEGYSVSREKKERFSLILESASTNQTSMYLCASPGPGGADTQYFGPGTRLTVL.

The CDR3 DNA sequence: TGCAGCTCCCGTTCTCCCGGGTTCCCTTACGAGCAGTACTTC. Amino acid sequence: CSSRSPGFPYEQYF. This chain uses TRBV20-1 with TRBJ2-7, with unresolved D. The CDR3 spans 14 residues. The germline gives CDR1 DFQATT, CDR2 SNEGSKA (reference sequence).

This chain connects TRBV9 to TRBJ2-5; D is possibly TRBD1 or TRBD2 (6 bases each). The CDR3 sequence is 15 residues long. The germline gives CDR1 SGDLS, CDR2 YYNGEE. The V end was cut by 0 bases, the J end by 2 bases, with 11 bases between. CDR3 nucleotides: TGTGCCAGCAGCGTAGTTAAAGGGGGGCAAGAGACCCAGTACTTC. This gives the protein CASSVVKGGQETQYF.